What follows is one TCR beta chain and its context. These data are taken from a study of monozygotic twins with inflammatory bowel disease. Both the TCRalpha cDNA and the TCRbeta cDNA were taken through two nested PCRs, lasting about 16 and 10 cycles. Each CDR3 protein gets one entry in TCRdb, which reprocessed the 5' RACE reads and gives no DNA. In all, the sample yields over 120,000 distinct CDR3 sequences. This CDR3 is 12 amino acids long. The germline CDR1 and CDR2 sequences are DFQATT and SNEGSKA (reference sequence). This chain joins TRBV20-1 and TRBJ2-3. The specimen sequenced was blood. The sequence was obtained from a human donor with ulcerative colitis or Crohn's disease, or a healthy co-twin of an affected twin (not recorded which). CDR3 region: CSAGLAGDTQYF.